This T cell receptor beta chain was sequenced in a study of cytomegalovirus exposure and HLA in healthy donors (dated by TCRdb to the late 2010s). Broadly, across the study: According to a later analysis, one platform produced both the 120 validation repertoires and the 666 repertoires of the first cohort. The study aimed to test whether cataloging public T cell receptors could reveal signatures of past pathogen exposure. Besides the first cohort of around 670 subjects, a separate validation cohort made up of 120 different subjects was used. The study combined high-throughput TCR immunosequencing, statistical association of individual TCRs with disease status, and machine learning to predict cytomegalovirus infection status. The investigation overall reported the following: While some public TCRs were present in many individuals, most TCR sequences turned up only very rarely across donors. The authors suggested that the approach could potentially be extended to other disease states and immunological phenotypes. In both the original and validation cohorts, the classifier was reported to diagnose cytomegalovirus status with high specificity and sensitivity. In vitro tests confirmed that a few of the cytomegalovirus-associated TCR beta chains recognize cytomegalovirus antigens. A total of 150 to 200 TCR beta chains were listed by the study as associated with cytomegalovirus. A later analysis had no HLA typing for the validation cohort, so co-occurrence there was scored across all 110 or so repertoires. A later analysis found that TCRs clustered in the first cohort also tended to co-occur in the 120 or so validation repertoires, with 94% of cluster scores above 0.

V loses 7 bases at its end and J loses 7 bases; junction bases beyond the gene matches: 12. The CDR3 has 14 amino acids, counting the end cysteine and phenylalanine. Only CDR3 DNA remains: 42 bases, in frame from the first base. Based on the germline V gene, the CDR1 and CDR2 sequences are SNHLY and FYNNEI. Of note for this clone: Its antigen is currently not known. Nothing much larger sits one base from this clone, and base qualities are not available.

Libraries were prepared through the immunoSEQ multiplex PCR assay. From the authors' description of their analysis: A statistical classification framework was built for diagnosing cytomegalovirus status from the catalog of TCR beta chain sequences. TCRdb limited this immuneACCESS table to in-frame rearrangements with V and J called. A share of clones is missing; checked studies link under half to unresolved V genes, and the rest is unexplained. V and J calls and clone size are given by that table; D and trimming were obtained from the DNA. The sample has 75,000 to 85,000 clones on record, about nine tenths of them singletons. The biggest ten clones account for approximately 2.2% of the sample. Separate from the approximately 700-subject first cohort, the validation cohort of 95 to 150 subjects was the group to which the donors belonged.

Here the chain combines TRBV2 and TRBJ1-2; TRBD1 aligns with 7 central bases. The sequencing input was PBMCs. The source is a young man in good health and CMV-seronegative. The CDR3 protein is CASITGTVVGGYTF. DNA sequence: TGTGCCAGCATTACCGGGACAGTCGTCGGTGGCTACACCTTC.